This T cell receptor (beta chain) was recovered during a study of T cells in Graves' hyperthyroidism and ophthalmopathy. Study observations and caveats: A model using 13 V-J features told ophthalmopathy apart from stable hyperthyroidism. Blood held most thyroid clonotypes expanded above 0.001 frequency.

Investigators excluded patients with uncontrolled infection, other autoimmune disease, pregnancy or lactation. In its sample, this clonotype was seen many times. Its antigen is still unknown. The V gene lost 6 bases and the J gene lost 5 bases, with 12 bases spanning the gap. This CDR3 spans 13 amino acids. Germline V gene lookup returns CDR1 KGHDR and CDR2 SFDVKD. RNA transcripts provided the source from which TCR beta CDR3 regions were amplified. HTBI primers were employed in a first-round RT-PCR of the TCR CDR3. Via MiXCR, TCRdb re-called the multiplex PCR reads, giving one row per CDR3 protein. The sample yields 650,000 to 800,000 distinct CDR3 sequences, just under 45% seen once.

This receptor was taken from an adult man with Graves' disease, either hyperthyroidism or ophthalmopathy (not recorded which). Sequences were obtained from peripheral blood or thyroid tissue (not recorded which). The V gene is TRBV24-1, the J gene TRBJ2-5; D may match TRBD1 or TRBD2 (5 bases each). This CDR3 reads CATSRGTMETQYF. CDR3 nucleotides: TGTGCCACCAGTCGGGGCACAATGGAGACCCAGTACTTC.